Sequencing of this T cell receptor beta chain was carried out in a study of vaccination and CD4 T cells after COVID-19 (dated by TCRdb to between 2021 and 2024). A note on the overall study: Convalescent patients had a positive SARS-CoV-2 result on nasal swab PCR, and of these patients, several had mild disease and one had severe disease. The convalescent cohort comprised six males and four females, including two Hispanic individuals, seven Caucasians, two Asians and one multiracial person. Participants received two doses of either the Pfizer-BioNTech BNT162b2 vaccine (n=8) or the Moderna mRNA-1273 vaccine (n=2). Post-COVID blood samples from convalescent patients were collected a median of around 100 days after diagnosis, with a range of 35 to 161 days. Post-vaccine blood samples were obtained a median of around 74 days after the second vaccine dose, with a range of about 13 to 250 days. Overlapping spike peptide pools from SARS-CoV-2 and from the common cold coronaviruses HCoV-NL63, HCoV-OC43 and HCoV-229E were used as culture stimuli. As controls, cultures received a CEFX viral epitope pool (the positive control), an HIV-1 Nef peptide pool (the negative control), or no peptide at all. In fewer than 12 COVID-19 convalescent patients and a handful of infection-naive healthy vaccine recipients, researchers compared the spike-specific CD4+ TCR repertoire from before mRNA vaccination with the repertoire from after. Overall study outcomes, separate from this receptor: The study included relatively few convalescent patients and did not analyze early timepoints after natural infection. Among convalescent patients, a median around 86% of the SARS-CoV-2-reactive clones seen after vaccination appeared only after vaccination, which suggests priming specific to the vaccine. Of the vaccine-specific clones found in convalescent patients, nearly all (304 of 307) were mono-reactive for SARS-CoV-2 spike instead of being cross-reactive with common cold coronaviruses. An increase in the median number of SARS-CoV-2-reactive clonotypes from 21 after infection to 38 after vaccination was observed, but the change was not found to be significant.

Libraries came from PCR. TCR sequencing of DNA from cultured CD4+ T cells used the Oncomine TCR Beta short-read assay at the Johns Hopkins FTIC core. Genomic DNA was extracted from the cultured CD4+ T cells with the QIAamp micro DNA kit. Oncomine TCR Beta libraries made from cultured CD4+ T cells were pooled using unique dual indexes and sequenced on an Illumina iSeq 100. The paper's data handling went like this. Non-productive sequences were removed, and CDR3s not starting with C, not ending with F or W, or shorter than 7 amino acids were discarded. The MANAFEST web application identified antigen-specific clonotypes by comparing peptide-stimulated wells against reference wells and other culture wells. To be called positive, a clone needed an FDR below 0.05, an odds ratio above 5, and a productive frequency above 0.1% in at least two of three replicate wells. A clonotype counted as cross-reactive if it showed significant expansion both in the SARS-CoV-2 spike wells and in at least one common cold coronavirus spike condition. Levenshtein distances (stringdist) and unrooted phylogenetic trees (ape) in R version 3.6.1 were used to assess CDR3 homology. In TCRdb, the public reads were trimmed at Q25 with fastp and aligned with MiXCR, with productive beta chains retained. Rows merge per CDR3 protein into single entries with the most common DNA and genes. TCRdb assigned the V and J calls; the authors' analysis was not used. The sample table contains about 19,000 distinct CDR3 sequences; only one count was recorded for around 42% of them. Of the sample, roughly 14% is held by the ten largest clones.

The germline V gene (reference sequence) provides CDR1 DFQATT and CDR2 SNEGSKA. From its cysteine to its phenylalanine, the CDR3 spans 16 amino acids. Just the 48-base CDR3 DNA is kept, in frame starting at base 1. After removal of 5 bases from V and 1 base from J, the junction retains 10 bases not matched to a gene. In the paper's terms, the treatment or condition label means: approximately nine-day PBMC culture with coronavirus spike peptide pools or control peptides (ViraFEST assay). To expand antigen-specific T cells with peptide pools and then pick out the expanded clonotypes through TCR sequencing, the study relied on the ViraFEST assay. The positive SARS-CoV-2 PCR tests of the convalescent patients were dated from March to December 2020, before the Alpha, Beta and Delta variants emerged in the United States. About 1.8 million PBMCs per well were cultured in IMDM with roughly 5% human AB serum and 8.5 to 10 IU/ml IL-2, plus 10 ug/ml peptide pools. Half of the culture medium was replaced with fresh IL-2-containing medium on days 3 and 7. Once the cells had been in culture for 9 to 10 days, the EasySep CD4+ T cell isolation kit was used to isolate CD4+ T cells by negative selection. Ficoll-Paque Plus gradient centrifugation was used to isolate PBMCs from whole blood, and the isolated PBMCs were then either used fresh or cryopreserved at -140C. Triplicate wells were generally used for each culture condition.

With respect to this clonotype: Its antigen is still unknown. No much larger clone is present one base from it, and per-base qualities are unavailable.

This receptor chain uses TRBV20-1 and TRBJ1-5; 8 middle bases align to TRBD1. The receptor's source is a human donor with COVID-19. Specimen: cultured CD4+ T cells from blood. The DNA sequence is TGCAGTGCTTTTTCAGGGGGCGCGACGAGCAATCAGCCCCAGCATTTT. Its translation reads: CSAFSGGATSNQPQHF.